This is a list of T cell receptor beta chains from one sample in a study of blood T cell repertoires in COVID-19. TCRdb's copy holds only in-frame clones and misses some; the assay was immunoSEQ multiplex PCR. Among about 250,000 clones listed, around 85% were seen once. The sample comprised peripheral blood. All receptors come from a man aged 45 to 65 with active or convalescent COVID-19. The CDR3 runs from the conserved cysteine through the conserved F or W.

TRBV7-3	TRBJ2-1	CASSQLPVSGFSYNEQFF
TRBV9	TRBJ2-1	CASSPNGSPYNEQFF
TRBV29-1	TRBJ2-2	CSVEDRGSENTGELFF
TRBV30	TRBJ1-5	CAWSVRGGNQPQHF
TRBV20-1	TRBJ1-1	CSAGQNTEAFF
TRBV18	TRBJ2-6	CASSPDRGTRSGANVLTF
TRBV7-9	TRBJ2-2	CASSFSTSGLGGELFF
TRBV27	TRBJ2-3	CASSPSAPTGTSTDTQYF
TRBV2	TRBJ1-1	CASSEGLAAGTEAFF
TRBV3-1/TRBV3-2	TRBJ2-5	CASSQRGTGGSETQYF
TRBV28	TRBJ1-5	CASSLDGGDQPQHF
TRBV12-5	TRBJ2-3	CASGSVAGGSTDTQYF
TRBV11-2	TRBJ2-1	CASSPRQGAYEQFF
TRBV5-1	TRBJ2-3	CASIQGAAGVGDTQYF
TRBV29-1	TRBJ1-2	CSVGQGFDGYTF
TRBV5-1	TRBJ1-1	CASSSQGGGTEAFF
TRBV19	TRBJ1-5	CASSPSGRGNQPQHF
TRBV5-5	TRBJ2-5	CASGLAVYQETQYF
TRBV5-1	TRBJ2-1	CASSPGLANNEQFF
TRBV6-5	TRBJ1-2	CASRRSTNYGYTF
TRBV18	TRBJ1-1	CASYRDRGHDTEAFF
TRBV11-2	TRBJ2-7	CASSTTSGSIYEQYF
TRBV30	TRBJ2-7	CAWSKTGETYEQYF
TRBV7-9	TRBJ1-2	CASSFGTGVGYTF
TRBV19	TRBJ2-2	CASSISLAPAGELFF
TRBV27	TRBJ1-2	CASSRGQGATNYGYTF
TRBV5-5	TRBJ1-1	CASSLAGHTEAFF
TRBV15	TRBJ1-2	CATSRDANYPKDGYTF
TRBV2	TRBJ1-1	CASSEDREDTEAFF
TRBV4-1	TRBJ1-1	CASSQNNANTEAFF
TRBV19	TRBJ1-4	CASSSQTVLLATNEKLFF
TRBV11-2	TRBJ2-1	CASSSRTSGGRNEQFF
TRBV10-3	TRBJ2-2	CAISGTGGTGELFF
TRBV19	TRBJ1-5	CASMDRGYSNQPQHF